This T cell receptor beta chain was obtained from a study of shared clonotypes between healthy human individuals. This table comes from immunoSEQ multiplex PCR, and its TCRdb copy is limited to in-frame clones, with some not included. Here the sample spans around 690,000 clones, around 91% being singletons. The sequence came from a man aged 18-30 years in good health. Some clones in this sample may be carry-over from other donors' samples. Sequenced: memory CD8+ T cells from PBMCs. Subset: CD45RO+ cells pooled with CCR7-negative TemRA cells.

The CDR3 bases are TGTGCCAGCAGCTTAGGACTAGCGGGCCCGGTGGGCTACAATGAGCAGTTCTTC. Translated: CASSLGLAGPVGYNEQFF. V gene TRBV7-4 combines with J gene TRBJ2-1, with 10 positions matching TRBD2. The length of the CDR3 is 18 residues. Germline CDR1 and CDR2: SGHVT and SQSDAQ. J gave up 3 bases and V 1 base, and 9 bases lay outside the gene matches.